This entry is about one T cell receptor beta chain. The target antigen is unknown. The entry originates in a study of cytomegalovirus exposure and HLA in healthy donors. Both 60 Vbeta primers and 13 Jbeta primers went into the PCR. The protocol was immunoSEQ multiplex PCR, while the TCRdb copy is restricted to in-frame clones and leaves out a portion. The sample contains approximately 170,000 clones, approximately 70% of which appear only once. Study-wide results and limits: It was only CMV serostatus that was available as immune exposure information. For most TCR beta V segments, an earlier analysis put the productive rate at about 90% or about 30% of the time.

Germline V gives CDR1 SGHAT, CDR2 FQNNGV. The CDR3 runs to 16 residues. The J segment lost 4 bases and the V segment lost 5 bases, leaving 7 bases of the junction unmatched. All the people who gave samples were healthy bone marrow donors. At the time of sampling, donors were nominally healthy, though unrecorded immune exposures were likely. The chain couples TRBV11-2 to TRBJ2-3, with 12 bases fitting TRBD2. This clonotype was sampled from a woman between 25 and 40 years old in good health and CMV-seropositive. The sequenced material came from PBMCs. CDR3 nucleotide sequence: TGTGCCAGCAGCGAGGGACTAGCGGGCACGGCAGATACGCAGTATTTT. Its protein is CASSEGLAGTADTQYF.